Shown below are 23 T cell receptor beta chains from a single sample sequenced in a study of control samples from healthy donors and cancer patients. Generated by immunoSEQ multiplex PCR, the TCRdb table keeps only in-frame clones and is missing some. Of approximately 89,000 clones in the sample, about 89% are singletons; the top ten hold more than 20%. The sequenced sample consisted of blood. The receptors derive from a man aged 30 to 39 in good health.

CDR3 sequence (DNA): TGTGCCAGCAGCCTCAGTGGAGGTACTGAAGCTTTCTTT. Translating gives CASSLSGGTEAFF. This chain uses TRBV3-1 (or the pseudogene TRBV3-2) with TRBJ1-1; no reliable D call. Looked up from germline, CDR1 is LGHDT and CDR2 is YNNKEL (reference sequence). This CDR3 comprises 13 residues. Trimming stripped 4 bases from V and 5 bases from J, with 11 bases between.

This chain connects TRBV30 to TRBJ1-2; a possible D gene is TRBD1 (5 bases). Germline V gene lookup returns CDR1 GTSNPN and CDR2 SVGIG (reference sequence). The length of the CDR3 is 11 residues. With 0 bases removed from V and 13 bases from J, the gap between germline ends came to 12 bases. The CDR3 protein is CAWSVGDGRTF. The CDR3 DNA reads as TGTGCCTGGAGTGTTGGGGACGGCCGCACCTTC.

This clone was seen a few times. The chain links TRBV9 to TRBJ2-7; no reliable D call. The length of the CDR3 is 14 residues. Germline values: CDR1 SGDLS, CDR2 YYNGEE. Trimming took off 2 bases at V and 2 bases at J, with 11 bases between the two ends. CDR3 protein: CASSVLGSPYEQYF. DNA of the CDR3: TGTGCCAGCAGCGTGTTAGGCAGCCCCTACGAGCAGTACTTC.

The chain links TRBV24-1 to TRBJ2-5; 9 bases are shared with TRBD1. The trim removed 1 base at V and 3 bases at J, leaving 2 bases unmatched. Germline V gene data show CDR1 as KGHDR and CDR2 as SFDVKD. The CDR3 spans 15 residues. This chain's CDR3 is CATSDFRTGEETQYF. The CDR3 DNA is TGTGCCACCAGTGATTTTAGGACAGGGGAAGAGACCCAGTACTTC.

This clone appeared a few times. CDR3 sequence reads: CASSEQAFNQPQHF. For the CDR3, the DNA is TGTGCCAGCAGTGAACAGGCTTTCAATCAGCCCCAGCATTTT. The rearrangement joins TRBV6-1 to TRBJ1-5; D is uncertain. Germline loops: CDR1 MNHNS, CDR2 SASEGT. The V and J ends lost 2 bases and 3 bases respectively, with 8 bases between them. This CDR3 region has 14 residues.

The chain recombines TRBV28 with TRBJ2-5; a weak D match, TRBD1 (6 bases). The CDR3 contains 14 residues. Deletions cut 6 bases from V and 7 bases from J, with 18 bases between. Germline V CDR1 and CDR2: MDHEN, SYDVKM. The CDR3, as DNA: TGTGCCAGCAGGGGGCAGGGGTCTGGGGGGACCCAGTACTTC. It specifies CASRGQGSGGTQYF.

The rearrangement links TRBV7-8 to TRBJ1-5, with D hard to call. V was shortened by 0 bases and J by 5 bases, with 14 bases between the two germline ends. Germline CDR1 and CDR2: SGHVS and FQNEAQ. The CDR3 has 16 residues. Here the CDR3 DNA reads TGTGCCAGCAGCTTAGCTCCCGGTGGGAACCATCAGCCCCAGCATTTT. Its translation: CASSLAPGGNHQPQHF.

The CDR3 DNA reads TGCGCCAGCAGCCTAGACAGGGGAGGGAGCGAGCAGTACGTC. It codes for CASSLDRGGSEQYV. The chain recombines TRBV5-1 with TRBJ2-7; maybe TRBD1 (8 bases). This CDR3 region has 14 residues. Trimming left V 4 bases short and J 6 bases short, with 17 bases between. The germline V gene has CDR1 SGHRS and CDR2 YFSETQ.

V is TRBV2 and J is TRBJ2-7; 9 bases are shared with TRBD1. Looked up from germline, CDR1 is SNHLY and CDR2 is FYNNEI. The J segment lost 2 bases and the V segment lost 5 bases, leaving 7 bases of the junction unmatched. The CDR3 spans 15 residues. CDR3 sequence: CASSYRDRETYEQYF. The CDR3 nucleotides read TGTGCCAGCAGTTATCGGGACAGGGAGACCTACGAGCAGTACTTC.

The J gene is TRBJ1-6, the V gene TRBV5-1; the D is unclear. Trimming took 5 bases from V and 4 from J, leaving 10 bases between them. This CDR3 is 14 amino acids long. CDR1 is SGHRS and CDR2 is YFSETQ in the germline V gene. For the CDR3, the DNA is TGCGCCAGCAGGCCCGGACTGTATAATTCACCCCTCCACTTT. It specifies CASRPGLYNSPLHF.

V usage is TRBV9 and J usage is TRBJ1-3; no reliable D call. From germline, CDR1 is SGDLS and CDR2 YYNGEE. This CDR3 contains 13 residues. V lost 5 bases, J lost 0 bases, and 6 bases lay in between. The CDR3 nucleotides read TGTGCCAGCAGGCCTAGCTCTGGAAACACCATATATTTT. Translation: CASRPSSGNTIYF.

The V call is TRBV7-8, the J call TRBJ2-7, with D possibly matching TRBD2 (6 bases). Germline V lookup: CDR1 SGHVS, CDR2 FQNEAQ. CDR3 length: 13 amino acids. The CDR3 bases are TGTGGCGTTGGGGGGACCATCGCCTACGAGCAGTACTTC. It codes for CGVGGTIAYEQYF.

This clone occurred a few times. The rearrangement uses TRBV7-7 and TRBJ2-3, with TRBD1 identical over 8 bases. The CDR3 runs to 15 residues. The J segment lost 4 bases and the V segment lost 1 base, leaving 4 bases of the junction unmatched. Germline V CDR1 and CDR2: SSHAT, FNYEAQ (reference sequence). CDR3 DNA sequence: TGTGCCAGCAGCTTAGGACAGGGGCGGGCAGATACGCAGTATTTT. As protein: CASSLGQGRADTQYF. Looking up the rest from reference TRBV7-7 and TRBJ2-3 gives the full variable domain: GAGVSQSPRYKVTKRGQDVTLRCDPISSHATLYWYQQALGQGPEFLTYFNYEAQPDKSGLPSDRFSAERPEGSISTLTIQRTEQRDSAMYRCASSLGQGRADTQYFGPGTRLTVL.

For this clone: This CDR3 is also generated by other DNA sequences in the sample. V gene TRBV9 combines with J gene TRBJ2-5, with D tentatively TRBD2 (7 bases). CDR1 is SGDLS and CDR2 is YYNGEE in the germline V gene. V lost 0 bases and J lost 4, with 13 bases in between. This CDR3 is built from 15 residues. CDR3 in amino acids: CASSVVGGGRETQYF. CDR3 nucleotides: TGTGCCAGCAGCGTAGTGGGGGGGGGCCGAGAGACCCAGTACTTC.

The chain employs TRBV20-1 and TRBJ1-2; no firm D call. Germline loops: CDR1 DFQATT, CDR2 SNEGSKA (reference sequence). Between the trimmed V and J ends, which lost 3 bases and 7 bases, there was a span of 12 bases. CDR3 length: 12 amino acids. This chain's CDR3 is CSASFREGGYTF. CDR3 nucleotides: TGCAGTGCTAGTTTCCGGGAGGGTGGCTACACCTTC.

As to this clone: Because the CDR3's place on the DNA is in doubt, the DNA is left out and the CDR3 is given as listed by TCRdb. The gene calls are TRBV28 and TRBJ1-1; TRBD1 is the table's D call, not checked against the DNA. The CDR3 contains 16 residues when both ends are counted. CDR1 is MDHEN, CDR2 SYDVKM, per germline. The CDR3 loop reads CASSTSTGRMNTEAFF.

This clone is a singleton in its sample. V gene TRBV9 combines with J gene TRBJ2-2; D is possibly TRBD2 (6 bases). Looked up from germline, CDR1 is SGDLS and CDR2 is YYNGEE. The CDR3 runs to 17 residues. Trimming cost V 4 bases and J 6 bases, with 22 bases left between them. This CDR3 is CASSKLKPAGRPGELFF. CDR3 coding DNA: TGTGCCAGCAGCAAACTAAAACCGGCAGGGAGGCCCGGGGAGCTGTTTTTT.

J is TRBJ2-3 and V is TRBV3-1 (or the pseudogene TRBV3-2); 8 bases match TRBD2. Losses at the gene ends were 2 bases for V and 5 bases for J; bases not matched to a gene: 9. Germline values: CDR1 LGHDT, CDR2 YNNKEL (reference sequence). This CDR3 region has 16 residues. DNA for the CDR3: TGTGCCAGCAGCCAACTTGTCGGGGGGGCCAAAGATACGCAGTATTTT. Translating it yields CASSQLVGGAKDTQYF.

The count of this clone is one. This chain joins TRBV21-1 and TRBJ2-7; TRBD1, the table's D call, lacks a check against the DNA. TRBV21-1 is listed as a pseudogene. CDR3 length: 17 amino acids. This CDR3 reads CASSKGGGQGCTYEQYV. DNA of the CDR3: TGTGCCAGCAGCAAAGGGGGGGGACAGGGTTGTACCTACGAGCAGTACGTC.

V and J are TRBV9 and TRBJ1-3; D call uncertain. The CDR3 runs to 16 residues. Trimming pared 4 bases from V and 0 bases from J, leaving 14 bases between. CDR1 and CDR2 from the germline V gene are SGDLS and YYNGEE. The CDR3 DNA reads as TGTGCCAGCAGCCCCCGGGGTACCCTCTCTGGAAACACCATATATTTT. Translation gives CASSPRGTLSGNTIYF.

The CDR3, as DNA: TGTGCCAGCAGTTTACAGGAGAACACTGAAGCTTTCTTT. This sequence encodes CASSLQENTEAFF. The rearrangement joins TRBV27 to TRBJ1-1; D is ambiguous. V was shortened by 2 bases and J by 1 base, with 5 bases between the two germline ends. The CDR3 extends over 13 amino acids. Per the germline V gene, CDR1 is MNHEY and CDR2 is SMNVEV (reference sequence).

J is TRBJ2-2 and V is TRBV10-3; D is ambiguous. Germline V gives CDR1 ENHRY, CDR2 SYGVKD. The CDR3 spans 12 residues. V was clipped by 6 bases and J by 8 bases, with 10 bases between them. In nucleotides, the CDR3 is TGTGCCATCAGGTCGGGCATGGGGGAGCTGTTTTTT. This codes for CAIRSGMGELFF.

The chain employs TRBV6-1 and TRBJ2-3; D possibly corresponds to TRBD2 (6 bases). The CDR3 runs to 17 residues. V was shortened by 3 bases and J by 3 bases, with 19 bases between the two germline ends. CDR1 is MNHNS and CDR2 is SASEGT in the germline V gene. The CDR3 DNA reads TGTGCCAGCAGTGATAACCCCCTCGGGGGAAGGACAGATACGCAGTATTTT. Protein sequence: CASSDNPLGGRTDTQYF.